This T cell receptor (beta chain) was recovered during a study of shared clonotypes between healthy human individuals. Findings and limits, study-wide: Generation of non-shared clonotypes was less probable than generation of clonotypes shared by all four donors. Donor clonotype sharing was expected to depend on sequencing depth. Naive subsets generally had larger estimated richness than memory subsets.

This clone came up once. Its specificity is not known. Roughly 210 ng DNA, about 33,000 T cell genomes, went into each sorted-subset replicate PCR. TCRdb keeps only in-frame clones here, not all; method: immunoSEQ multiplex PCR. The table includes approximately 1.5 million clones, around 98% detected once. Sequencing used naive CD4+ T cells sorted from blood. The subset here: CD45RA+ positively selected. This sequence originates from a man younger than 40 in good health.

The DNA for the CDR3 is TGTGCCAGCGGCTCACCACCGGCCCGTGGGGGCCCCTCTGGAAACACCATATATTTT. Its protein product is CASGSPPARGGPSGNTIYF. The chain couples TRBV7-9 to TRBJ1-3, with a possible D match to TRBD1 (6 bases). Trimming removed 8 bases from V and 0 bases from J, with 26 bases in between. Germline V gene data show CDR1 as SEHNR and CDR2 as FQNEAQ (reference sequence). The CDR3 spans 19 residues.